These 8 T cell receptor beta chains were all obtained from the same sample, sequenced in a study of cytomegalovirus exposure and HLA in healthy donors. The PCR employed 60 Vbeta primers together with 13 Jbeta primers. Some clones are missing from TCRdb's copy, which holds only in-frame ones; the method was immunoSEQ multiplex PCR. The table includes 150,000 to 200,000 clones, about 81% detected once. The material sequenced was PBMCs. These receptors were taken from a woman aged 18-29 years in good health and CMV-seronegative.

This rearrangement joins TRBV5-1 to TRBJ2-6, with 8 bases that match TRBD1. CDR1 SGHRS and CDR2 YFSETQ come from the germline V gene. V was pared by 4 bases and J by 0 bases, with 3 bases of the junction left unmatched. This CDR3 region has 16 residues. In nucleotides, the CDR3 is TGCGCCAGCAGCATGGACAGGGTCTCTGGGGCCAACGTCCTGACTTTC. This encodes CASSMDRVSGANVLTF.

The V gene is TRBV5-6, the J gene TRBJ2-4, with a possible D match to TRBD1 (5 bases). This CDR3 is built from 16 residues. Germline values: CDR1 SGHDT, CDR2 YYEEEE. V lost 4 bases and J lost 6, with 20 bases in between. The CDR3 sequence is CASSLAGMWAPNIQYF. CDR3 DNA: TGTGCCAGCAGCCTCGCAGGGATGTGGGCCCCAAACATTCAGTACTTC.

The chain carries TRBV5-6 and TRBJ1-2, with 11 bases aligning to TRBD1. V gave up 6 bases and J gave up 8 bases; unmatched junction bases: 12. The CDR3 contains 15 residues. CDR1 SGHDT and CDR2 YYEEEE come from the germline V gene. This CDR3 reads CASNGQGAPLRGYTF. The CDR3 nucleotides read TGTGCCAGCAACGGACAGGGGGCTCCTTTGAGGGGCTACACCTTC. Filled out from reference TRBV5-6 and TRBJ1-2, the complete variable domain reads DAGVTQSPTHLIKTRGQQVTLRCSPKSGHDTVSWYQQALGQGPQFIFQYYEEEERQRGNFPDRFSGHQFPNYSSELNVNALLLGDSALYLCASNGQGAPLRGYTFGSGTRLTVV.

This clone was observed a few times. The chain employs TRBV28 and TRBJ1-2; 7 bases agree with TRBD1. The CDR3 sequence is 15 residues long. V lost 1 base and J lost 2; bases outside the gene matches: 4. Germline CDR1 reads MDHEN; CDR2 reads SYDVKM. The CDR3 reads CASSLFRTGNYGYTF. In DNA, the CDR3 is TGTGCCAGCAGTTTATTCCGGACAGGCAACTATGGCTACACCTTC.

Only one count was recorded for this clone. The chain employs TRBV7-2 and TRBJ2-3, with TRBD2 matching 11 bases. CDR1 is SGHTA and CDR2 is FQGNSA in the germline V gene. The CDR3 runs to 17 residues. V shed 3 bases and J 4 bases; nucleotides not matched to a gene: 9. The CDR3 DNA is TGTGCCAGCAGCTTGGTTAGCGGGAGGGCGAGCGCAGATACGCAGTATTTT. Its translation: CASSLVSGRASADTQYF. Drawing the rest from reference TRBV7-2 and TRBJ2-3, the complete variable domain is GAGVSQSPSNKVTEKGKDVELRCDPISGHTALYWYRQSLGQGLEFLIYFQGNSAPDKSGLPSDRFSAERTGGSVSTLTIQRTQQEDSAVYLCASSLVSGRASADTQYFGPGTRLTVL.

This clone has more than one count but fewer than ten. This chain links TRBV9 with TRBJ1-2; D call uncertain. The CDR3 contains 14 residues. Trimming stripped 0 bases from V and 4 bases from J, with 10 bases between. Germline values: CDR1 SGDLS, CDR2 YYNGEE. CDR3 DNA: TGTGCCAGCAGCGTAGACGAGGTCACCTATGGCTACACCTTC. As protein: CASSVDEVTYGYTF.

The rearrangement uses TRBV28 and TRBJ1-1, with D perhaps TRBD1 (6 bases). CDR1 and CDR2 (germline): MDHEN, SYDVKM. The CDR3 sequence is 11 residues long. V lost 9 bases and J lost 3, with 8 bases in between. The CDR3: CASSGDTEAFF. CDR3 nucleotide sequence: TGTGCCAGTTCAGGGGACACTGAAGCTTTCTTT.

This chain uses TRBV7-3 with TRBJ2-2; 7 bases are a match to TRBD1. From germline, CDR1 is SGHTA and CDR2 FQGTGA. The CDR3 runs to 17 residues. J gave up 2 bases and V 5 bases, and 11 bases lay outside the gene matches. CDR3 nucleotide sequence: TGTGCCAGCAGCCCTACCCCGACAGGGACCAACACCGGGGAGCTGTTTTTT. It translates to CASSPTPTGTNTGELFF.